The text below deals with one T cell receptor (beta chain). The data derive from a study of blood T cell repertoires in COVID-19. Study context: Italy, Spain and the United States were the sources of the convalescent and acute COVID-19 samples.

Assay used: immunoSEQ multiplex PCR; TCRdb lists only in-frame clones, some missing. The table includes 300,000 to 450,000 clones, approximately 87% detected once. The CDR3 is made up of 14 amino acids. Germline-derived CDR1 and CDR2 are MDHEN and SYDVKM. V lost 9 bases and J 2 bases, leaving 16 bases between the germline ends. The origin of this receptor is a woman aged 55-69 years with COVID-19, enrolled during active disease. This chain connects TRBV28 to TRBJ1-1; D is unclear. The sample was peripheral blood. The CDR3 loop reads CASNLRRVNTEAFF. The CDR3 nucleotides are TGTGCCAGTAATTTGAGACGGGTCAACACTGAAGCTTTCTTT.